The 21 T cell receptor beta chains in this list originate from one sample, sequenced in a study of T cell changes during pregnancy in multiple sclerosis. TCRdb keeps only in-frame clones here, not all; method: immunoSEQ multiplex PCR. The sample has about 60,000 clones; 91% are singletons. The sequencing used CD4+ T cells from peripheral blood mononuclear cells, collected in the first trimester of pregnancy. The receptors stem from a female donor with multiple sclerosis, enrolled in a pregnancy study.

V and J are TRBV5-1 and TRBJ2-1; a weak D match, TRBD2 (7 bases). V was clipped by 0 bases and J by 5 bases, with 18 bases between them. The CDR3 totals 17 residues. Germline CDR1 reads SGHRS; CDR2 reads YFSETQ. As DNA, the CDR3 is TGCGCCAGCAGCTTGGGCGCCGGGGGGCCAGTGGACAATGAGCAGTTCTTC. It translates to CASSLGAGGPVDNEQFF.

This chain connects TRBV7-9 to TRBJ2-3, with D possibly being TRBD1 (5 bases). Trimming took 1 base from V and 4 from J, leaving 15 bases between them. Germline assignment: CDR1 SEHNR and CDR2 FQNEAQ (reference sequence). This CDR3 is 16 amino acids long. CDR3 sequence reads: CASSLGAGKAADTQYF. DNA of the CDR3: TGTGCCAGCAGCTTAGGGGCAGGGAAGGCAGCAGATACGCAGTATTTT.

V usage is TRBV9 and J usage is TRBJ2-7; TRBD2 matches at 10 bases. J gave up 2 bases and V 0 bases, and 2 bases lay outside the gene matches. Germline CDR1 and CDR2: SGDLS and YYNGEE. This CDR3 spans 15 amino acids. The CDR3 bases are TGTGCCAGCAGCGTAGTAGCGGGGGGACCCTACGAGCAGTACTTC. Its protein is CASSVVAGGPYEQYF.

The chain is built from TRBV2 and TRBJ1-5, with a possible D match to TRBD1 (6 bases). V dropped 2 bases and J dropped 5 bases, with 10 bases sitting between them. The germline CDR1 and CDR2 sequences are SNHLY and FYNNEI. The CDR3 contains 14 residues. CDR3 nucleotides: TGTGCCAGCAGTGAAAGGGCAGGGGATCAGCCCCAGCATTTT. Translated: CASSERAGDQPQHF. Together with reference TRBV2 and TRBJ1-5, the CDR3 gives the full variable domain: EPEVTQTPSHQVTQMGQEVILRCVPISNHLYFYWYRQILGQKVEFLVSFYNNEISEKSEIFDDQFSVERPDGSNFTLKIRSTKLEDSAMYFCASSERAGDQPQHFGDGTRLSIL.

This clone was counted once. The chain combines TRBV7-2 with TRBJ1-1; 7 bases match TRBD1. The V segment lost 5 bases and the J segment 4 bases; nucleotides outside the gene matches: 7. The CDR3 runs to 14 residues. Per the germline V gene, CDR1 is SGHTA and CDR2 is FQGNSA. CDR3 protein: CASSRDSGATEAFF. In DNA form, the CDR3 reads TGTGCCAGCAGCCGGGACAGCGGTGCCACTGAAGCTTTCTTT.

The chain has TRBV27 and TRBJ1-4; a weak D match, TRBD1 (5 bases). This CDR3 is built from 13 residues. The germline gives CDR1 MNHEY, CDR2 SMNVEV (reference sequence). V gave up 6 bases and J gave up 8 bases, with 13 bases separating them. The CDR3 DNA is TGTGCCAGCAGGCCGGGGGTTGAGGAAAAACTGTTTTTT. Translated: CASRPGVEEKLFF.

Here the CDR3 reads CASRFFSTGAFF. The CDR3 coding sequence is TGTGCCAGCAGATTCTTCTCCACCGGGGCTTTCTTT. This rearrangement joins TRBV2 to TRBJ1-1; D remains unclear. V lost 6 bases and J lost 11, with 16 bases in between. The CDR3 totals 12 residues. Germline V lookup: CDR1 SNHLY, CDR2 FYNNEI.

Here the CDR3 DNA reads TGCGCCAGCAGCGGGGAGACGGGTACAGATACGCAGTATTTT. Protein sequence: CASSGETGTDTQYF. The V call is TRBV5-1, the J call TRBJ2-3; maybe TRBD2 (5 bases). CDR3 length equals 14 residues. Germline V gene data show CDR1 as SGHRS and CDR2 as YFSETQ. The V and J ends lost 4 bases and 3 bases respectively, with 12 bases between them.

Note on this clone: An end of the junction does not agree with germline; a read error may underlie this. The chain's CDR3 is CASSLPWPRQGLLCF. DNA of the CDR3: TGTGCCAGCAGCTTACCGTGGCCGAGACAGGGCCTACTTTGCTTC. V gene TRBV7-2 combines with J gene TRBJ1-2; 7 bases agree with TRBD1. Germline V gene lookup returns CDR1 SGHTA and CDR2 FQGNSA. The CDR3 totals 15 residues.

This sequence joins TRBV6-5 and TRBJ1-1; possible D gene TRBD1, 5 bases. The CDR3 has 14 residues. The V gene lost 2 bases and the J gene lost 4 bases, with 11 bases spanning the gap. Looked up from germline, CDR1 is MNHEY and CDR2 is SVGAGI. The CDR3 sequence is CASSYAGKSTEAFF. In DNA form, the CDR3 reads TGTGCCAGCAGTTACGCAGGGAAGAGCACTGAAGCTTTCTTT.

J is TRBJ1-1 and V is TRBV6-5; maybe TRBD1 (5 bases). Germline V gene data show CDR1 as MNHEY and CDR2 as SVGAGI. The CDR3 runs 11 residues. Trimming left V 8 bases short and J 3 bases short, with 7 bases between. The CDR3 region is CASGRDTEAFF. DNA for the CDR3: TGTGCCAGCGGCAGGGACACTGAAGCTTTCTTT.

The chain joins TRBV9 to TRBJ2-7; D may be TRBD2 (6 bases). Germline V gene sequence: CDR1 SGDLS, CDR2 YYNGEE. The CDR3 length is 14 residues. The V end lost 3 bases, the J end lost 4 bases, and 14 bases lay between the germline ends. The CDR3 reads CASSAGTHYYEQYF. DNA of the CDR3: TGTGCCAGCAGCGCCGGGACTCACTATTACGAGCAGTACTTC. Together with reference TRBV9 and TRBJ2-7, the CDR3 gives the full variable domain: DSGVTQTPKHLITATGQRVTLRCSPRSGDLSVYWYQQSLDQGLQFLIQYYNGEERAKGNILERFSAQQFPDLHSELNLSSLELGDSALYFCASSAGTHYYEQYFGPGTRLTVT.

This clone was seen only a few times. The chain joins TRBV7-9 to TRBJ1-6; possibly TRBD1 for D (6 bases). V lost 5 bases and J 10 bases, leaving 12 bases between the germline ends. The CDR3 runs to 13 residues. CDR1 SEHNR and CDR2 FQNEAQ come from the germline V gene (reference sequence). CDR3 residues: CASSHRDMSPLHF. CDR3 sequence (DNA): TGTGCCAGCAGCCACCGGGACATGTCACCCCTCCACTTT.

The chain employs TRBV5-1 and TRBJ2-5; D gene unclear. Per germline, CDR1 SGHRS and CDR2 YFSETQ. The CDR3 loop spans 12 amino acids. V lost 6 bases, J lost 5 bases, and 11 bases lay in between. The CDR3 spells CASTQTRETQYF. For the CDR3, the DNA is TGCGCCAGCACCCAGACCAGGGAGACCCAGTACTTC.

The genes are TRBV14 and TRBJ1-1; D unresolved. From germline, CDR1 is SGHDN and CDR2 FVKESK. Trimming took 1 base from V and 1 from J, leaving 7 bases between them. There are 14 residues in the CDR3. In nucleotides, the CDR3 is TGTGCCAGCAGCCAAGGAGCAAAGAACACTGAAGCTTTCTTT. It codes for CASSQGAKNTEAFF.

V is TRBV7-2 and J is TRBJ1-5; the match to TRBD1 covers 7 bases. CDR3 length: 15 amino acids. V lost 5 bases to trimming and J lost 0 bases; unmatched junction nucleotides: 4. CDR1 SGHTA and CDR2 FQGNSA come from the germline V gene. CDR3 sequence reads: CASSAGQYSNQPQHF. The CDR3 nucleotides read TGTGCCAGCAGCGCGGGACAGTATAGCAATCAGCCCCAGCATTTT.

V gene TRBV27 combines with J gene TRBJ1-6; 7 nucleotides agree with TRBD1. The CDR3 consists of 14 residues. Germline trimming cut 6 bases from V and 7 bases from J; bases unmatched to any gene: 6. Germline V CDR1 and CDR2: MNHEY, SMNVEV (reference sequence). The CDR3 DNA follows: TGTGCCAGCAGACCCGGGACAGCCAATTCACCCCTCCACTTT. It specifies CASRPGTANSPLHF.

The chain has TRBV25-1 and TRBJ1-6; D gene unclear. Trimming stripped 4 bases from V and 0 bases from J, with 10 bases between. Germline-derived CDR1 and CDR2 are MGHDK and SYGVNS. This CDR3 has 16 amino acids. This CDR3 reads CASSASRFSYNSPLHF. CDR3 DNA: TGTGCCAGCAGTGCCTCCCGGTTCTCCTATAATTCACCCCTCCACTTT.

The rearrangement links TRBV5-1 to TRBJ1-1; 7 positions agree with TRBD1. CDR1 and CDR2 from the germline V gene are SGHRS and YFSETQ. This CDR3 has 18 residues. The V gene end was trimmed by 4 bases and the J gene end by 1 base; junction bases not matched to a gene: 16. CDR3 region: CASSLLPGQPIGNTEAFF. In nucleotides, the CDR3 is TGCGCCAGCAGCCTGTTACCGGGACAGCCGATCGGGAACACTGAAGCTTTCTTT.

The chain joins TRBV11-2 to TRBJ1-2; D is unclear. V was clipped by 5 bases and J by 6 bases, with 19 bases between them. The CDR3 is made up of 15 amino acids. CDR1 and CDR2 from the germline V gene are SGHAT and FQNNGV. CDR3 sequence: CASSASVGLSHGYTF. The CDR3 DNA is TGTGCCAGCAGCGCCTCGGTCGGGTTATCACATGGCTACACCTTC.

The DNA for the CDR3 is TGTGCCAGCAGCTTAGCAAGAACCTCTAACTATAATTCACCCCTCCACTTT. Its protein is CASSLARTSNYNSPLHF. The chain links TRBV7-2 to TRBJ1-6; D not resolved. The CDR3 has 17 amino acids. Germline CDR1 SGHTA, CDR2 FQGNSA. V was cut by 0 bases and J by 3 bases, with 12 bases left in between.